A selection of T cell receptor beta chains follows, all from one sample in a study of Tregs in tolerant kidney transplant recipients. Some clones are missing from TCRdb's copy, which holds only in-frame ones; the method was immunoSEQ multiplex PCR. The table includes 15,000 to 17,000 clones, around nine tenths detected once. Sample: CD8+ T cells from blood. The receptors stem from a human donor in good health. CDR3s include the opening cysteine and the closing phenylalanine or tryptophan. The listing skips clone size in some rows; elsewhere it reads once, few, many or a size class.

v_gene,abundance,j_gene,CDR3aa
TRBV4-1,NA,TRBJ2-3,CASSTRPGLAEVSTDTQYF
TRBV2,NA,TRBJ2-1,CASSYTKPGPEQFF
TRBV15,NA,TRBJ1-1,CATSRGTGNTEAFF
TRBV30,NA,TRBJ2-7,CAWSEGLNYEQYF
TRBV4-3,NA,TRBJ1-4,CASSQDFRGATNEKLFF
TRBV15,NA,TRBJ1-1,CATSRDFWGQDTEAFF
TRBV7-9,NA,TRBJ1-2,CASSFWDRGNYGYTF
TRBV6-4,NA,TRBJ2-7,CAKESDGGRPPYEQYF
TRBV5-6,NA,TRBJ1-2,CASSPGQGGYGYTF
TRBV13,few,TRBJ1-2,CASSPVYPRRGRYTF
TRBV25-1,NA,TRBJ1-1,CASSEVRTREAFF
TRBV30,NA,TRBJ1-1,CAWWVGQGDTEAFF
TRBV7-9,NA,TRBJ1-3,CASSLVLGESGNTIYF
TRBV27,once,TRBJ1-1,CASSLGGTTEAFF
TRBV13,NA,TRBJ1-3,CASSLYGGSGNTIYF
TRBV5-1,NA,TRBJ1-1,CASRAGPAENTEAFF
TRBV27,NA,TRBJ2-7,CASSLWGGTSYEQYF
TRBV4-3,NA,TRBJ2-7,CASSQDRSPSYEQYF
TRBV2,NA,TRBJ2-2,CASRAMAGGPDGELFF
TRBV7-3,NA,TRBJ2-3,CASSLINRDTQYF
TRBV5-1,NA,TRBJ2-1,CASIGLAEGDEQFF
TRBV21-1,NA,TRBJ1-3,CASSKLGGNTIYF
TRBV7-9,NA,TRBJ2-7,CASSSTAGGKVDEQYF
TRBV5-5,NA,TRBJ1-1,CASSLVAGERTEAFF
TRBV7-3,NA,TRBJ2-3,CASSPLGLAGRDTQYF
TRBV6-1,few,TRBJ2-5,CASATDQGLQETQYF